This T cell receptor beta chain was sequenced during a study of CD8+ T cells in alopecia areata. Study-wide background: The investigators scored severity in treated patients by the percentage of affected scalp area. Study-wide results and limits: Scalp sample sequencing also detects resident alphabeta T cells of normal skin.

cDNA reverse transcribed from extracted RNA served as the sequencing template. Only in-frame clones appear in the TCRdb table, and some are missing; sequencing was by immunoSEQ multiplex PCR. The sample lists fewer than 350,000 clones, roughly 60% seen once, with over 1.5% in the top ten. As to treatment: oral pan-JAK inhibitor, 5-10 mg twice daily. A word on this clone: The antigen is unknown.

Sequencing was performed on CD4+ T cells sorted from blood, taken at week 24, from a patient treated with tofacitinib. This clonotype originated in a human donor with alopecia areata.

The DNA for the CDR3 is TGTGCCAGTACCGACAGGGGTGATACGCAGTATTTT. Translating gives CASTDRGDTQYF. The chain carries TRBV19 and TRBJ2-3, with 8 bases matching TRBD1. The germline V gene encodes CDR1 LNHDA and CDR2 SQIVND (reference sequence). V shed 7 bases and J 6 bases; nucleotides not matched to a gene: 3. The CDR3 covers 12 residues.